The source of this TCR beta chain is a study of blood T cell repertoires in COVID-19. Background on the study: The samples span acute and convalescent COVID-19 from the United States, Italy and Spain. T cells, B-cell-depleted T cells, or PBMCs provided the cDNA or gDNA that served as material.

Germline V CDR1 and CDR2: SQVTM, ANQGSEA. V lost 2 bases to trimming and J lost 5 bases, with 16 bases between them. The CDR3 length is 14 residues. Original processing notes: Cell counts per sample came from amplifying reference gene primers. Measured with immunoSEQ multiplex PCR; TCRdb has only the in-frame clones, and not every one. V and J calls and clone size are as listed in that table; D and trimming were resolved from the DNA. The sample gives some 230,000 clones, about 80% of which show up once; 7.4% is in the top ten. The gene calls are TRBV29-1 and TRBJ2-7; D call uncertain. This sequence originates from a woman aged 50 to 65 with acute or convalescent COVID-19. Input material: peripheral blood. The CDR3 nucleotides are TGCAGCGTTGAATATCCAACTACTACGCACGAGCAGTACTTC. Its translation is CSVEYPTTTHEQYF.